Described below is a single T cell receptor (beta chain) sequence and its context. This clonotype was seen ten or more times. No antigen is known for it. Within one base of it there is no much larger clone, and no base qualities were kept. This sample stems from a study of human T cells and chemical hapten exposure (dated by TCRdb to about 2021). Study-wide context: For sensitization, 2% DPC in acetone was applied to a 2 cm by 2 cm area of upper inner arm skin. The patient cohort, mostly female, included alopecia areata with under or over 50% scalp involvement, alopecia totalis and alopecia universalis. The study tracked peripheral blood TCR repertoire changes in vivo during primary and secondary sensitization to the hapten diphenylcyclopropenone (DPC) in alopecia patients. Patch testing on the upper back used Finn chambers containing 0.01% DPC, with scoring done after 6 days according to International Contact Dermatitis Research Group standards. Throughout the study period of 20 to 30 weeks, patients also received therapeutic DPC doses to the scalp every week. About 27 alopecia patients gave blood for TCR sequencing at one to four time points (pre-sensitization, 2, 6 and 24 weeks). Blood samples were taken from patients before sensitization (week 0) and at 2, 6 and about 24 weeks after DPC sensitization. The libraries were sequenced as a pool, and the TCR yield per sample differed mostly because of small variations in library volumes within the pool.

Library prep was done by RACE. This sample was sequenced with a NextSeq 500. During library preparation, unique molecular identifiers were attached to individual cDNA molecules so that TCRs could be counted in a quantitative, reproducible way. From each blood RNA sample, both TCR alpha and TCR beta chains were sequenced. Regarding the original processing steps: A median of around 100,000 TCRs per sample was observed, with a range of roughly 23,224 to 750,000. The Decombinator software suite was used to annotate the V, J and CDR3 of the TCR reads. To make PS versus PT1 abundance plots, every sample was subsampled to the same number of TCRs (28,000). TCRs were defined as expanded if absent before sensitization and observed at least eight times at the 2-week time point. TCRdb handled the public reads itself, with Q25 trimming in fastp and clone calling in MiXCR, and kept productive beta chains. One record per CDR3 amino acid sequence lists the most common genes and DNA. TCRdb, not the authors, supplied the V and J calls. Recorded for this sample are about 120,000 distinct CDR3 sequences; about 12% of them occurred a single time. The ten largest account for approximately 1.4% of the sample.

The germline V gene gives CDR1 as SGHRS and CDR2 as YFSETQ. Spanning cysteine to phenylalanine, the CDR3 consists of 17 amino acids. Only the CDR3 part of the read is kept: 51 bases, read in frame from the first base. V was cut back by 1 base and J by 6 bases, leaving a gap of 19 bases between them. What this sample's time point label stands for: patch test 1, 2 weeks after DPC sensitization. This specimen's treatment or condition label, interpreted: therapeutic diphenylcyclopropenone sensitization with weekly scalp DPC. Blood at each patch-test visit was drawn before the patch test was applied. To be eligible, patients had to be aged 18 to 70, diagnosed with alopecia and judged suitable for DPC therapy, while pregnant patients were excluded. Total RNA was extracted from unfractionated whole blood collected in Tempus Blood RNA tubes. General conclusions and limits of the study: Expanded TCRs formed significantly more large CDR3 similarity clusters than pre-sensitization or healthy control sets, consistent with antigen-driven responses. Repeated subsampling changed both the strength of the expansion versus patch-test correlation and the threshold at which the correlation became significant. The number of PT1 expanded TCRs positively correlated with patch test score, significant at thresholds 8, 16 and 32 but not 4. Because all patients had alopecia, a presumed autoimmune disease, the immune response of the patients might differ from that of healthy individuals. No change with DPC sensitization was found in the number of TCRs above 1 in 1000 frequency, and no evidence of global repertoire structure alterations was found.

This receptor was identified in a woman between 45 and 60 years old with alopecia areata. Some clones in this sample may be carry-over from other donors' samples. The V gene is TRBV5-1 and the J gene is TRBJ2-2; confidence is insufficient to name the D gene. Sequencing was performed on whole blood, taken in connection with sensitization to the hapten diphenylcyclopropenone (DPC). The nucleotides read TGCGCCAGCAGCTTGAACGGACGCGGTAAAGGGTCCGGGGAGCTGTTTTTT. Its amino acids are CASSLNGRGKGSGELFF.